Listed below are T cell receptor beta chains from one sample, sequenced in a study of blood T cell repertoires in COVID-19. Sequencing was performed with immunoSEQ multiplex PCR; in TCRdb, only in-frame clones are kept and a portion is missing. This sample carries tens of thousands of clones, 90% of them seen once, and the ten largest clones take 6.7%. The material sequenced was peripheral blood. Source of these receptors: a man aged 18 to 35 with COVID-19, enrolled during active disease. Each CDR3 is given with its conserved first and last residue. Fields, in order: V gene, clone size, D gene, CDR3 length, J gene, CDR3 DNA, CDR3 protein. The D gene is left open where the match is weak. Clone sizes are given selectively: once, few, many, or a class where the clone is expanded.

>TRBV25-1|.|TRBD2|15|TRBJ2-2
TGTGCCAGCAGTGTTAGCGGGAGGAACACCGGGGAGCTGTTTTTT
CASSVSGRNTGELFF
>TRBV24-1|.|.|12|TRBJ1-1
TGTGCCACCAGCGCCACAGGGTCAGAAGCTTTCTTT
CATSATGSEAFF
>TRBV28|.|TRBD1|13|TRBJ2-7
TGTGCCAGCCGCTCCGGGACAGGGTACGAGCAGTACTTC
CASRSGTGYEQYF
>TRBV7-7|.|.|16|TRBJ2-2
TGTGCTAGCAGCTTAGCCGTCGGGACACCCTCGGGGGAGCTGTTTTTT
CASSLAVGTPSGELFF
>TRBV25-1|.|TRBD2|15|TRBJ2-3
TGTGCCAGCAGTGACCCGGGACTAGCGGCAGATACGCAGTATTTT
CASSDPGLAADTQYF
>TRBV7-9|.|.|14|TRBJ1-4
TGTGCCAGCAGCTTAGCGATGCAGGGTGAAAAACTGTTTTTT
CASSLAMQGEKLFF
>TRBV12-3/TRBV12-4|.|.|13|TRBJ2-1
TGTGCCAGCACCTCATGGGCATACAATGAGCAGTTCTTC
CASTSWAYNEQFF
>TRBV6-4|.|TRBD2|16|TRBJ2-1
TGTGCCAGCAGTGACTCGACTAGCGGGAGCTACAATGAGCAGTTCTTC
CASSDSTSGSYNEQFF
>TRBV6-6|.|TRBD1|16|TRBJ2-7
TGTGCCAGCAGTTATCACGGACAGGGTGCATCCTACGAGCAGTACTTC
CASSYHGQGASYEQYF
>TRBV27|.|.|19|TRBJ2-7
TGTGCCAGCAGTCCGACACCCTACACCCGACAGCTGAACTCCTACGAGCAGTACTTC
CASSPTPYTRQLNSYEQYF
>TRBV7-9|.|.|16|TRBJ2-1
TGTGCCAGCACCCAACCCCGGTCAGGGGCCTACAATGAGCAGTTCTTC
CASTQPRSGAYNEQFF
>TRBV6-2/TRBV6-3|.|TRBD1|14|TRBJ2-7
TGTGCCAGCAGTAGGGACAGGGGGGGCTACGAGCAGTACTTC
CASSRDRGGYEQYF
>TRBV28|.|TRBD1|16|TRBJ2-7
TGTGCCAGCAGTTCCTACCGGGACAGGGGGAGGAACGAGCAGTACTTC
CASSSYRDRGRNEQYF
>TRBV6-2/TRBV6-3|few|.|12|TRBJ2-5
TGTGCCAGCAGTTTAGTACCGGAGACCCAGTACTTC
CASSLVPETQYF
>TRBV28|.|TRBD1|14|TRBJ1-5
TGTGCCAGCAGTCTGACAGGGGCCCACCAGCCCCAGCATTTT
CASSLTGAHQPQHF
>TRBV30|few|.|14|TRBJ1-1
TGTGCCTGGAGTGTACGGAGGGTAAGGACTGAAGCTTTCTTT
CAWSVRRVRTEAFF
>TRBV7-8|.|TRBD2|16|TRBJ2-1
TGTGCCAGCAGCCAGTGGACTAGCGGGAGTTACAATGAGCAGTTCTTC
CASSQWTSGSYNEQFF
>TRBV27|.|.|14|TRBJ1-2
TGTGCCAGCATTTGGAGGGGGGGGAGGTATGGCTACACCTTC
CASIWRGGRYGYTF
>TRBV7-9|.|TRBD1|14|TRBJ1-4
TGTGCCAGCAGCGCCGGGACAGGGGATGAAAAACTGCTTTTT
CASSAGTGDEKLLF
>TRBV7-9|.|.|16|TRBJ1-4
TGTGCCAGCAGCTCAACGTCTGGGCCGGAGGGTGAAAAACTGCTTTTT
CASSSTSGPEGEKLLF
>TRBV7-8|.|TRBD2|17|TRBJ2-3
TGTGCCAGCAGCTTAGTACCTAGCGGGAAACGGACAGATACGCAGTATTTT
CASSLVPSGKRTDTQYF